This T cell receptor (beta chain) emerged from a study of T cell repertoires in cytomegalovirus infection. Study-wide background: Peptides in the study included HLA-C-restricted and HLA-B-restricted CMV epitopes. Both CMV infection and a matching HLA type were indicated by public TCR beta signatures.

In TCRdb, the reads were re-called with MiXCR into one record per CDR3 protein. The sample has just over 450,000 distinct CDR3 sequences, under 55% seen once. Comment on this clonotype: The antigen is undetermined.

Overall study findings and caveats: Identification of carriers of CMV plus the relevant HLA was achieved through cumulative public TCR beta family frequency. HLA-C-restricted, CMV-specific TCR beta clonotypes were dominant ex vivo.

Trimming shortened V by 2 bases and J by 3 bases, and 14 bases separated the two germline ends. Per germline, CDR1 SGHTA and CDR2 FQGTGA. CDR3 length equals 15 residues. This sample comprised cultured PBMCs, obtained from culture after CMV antigen stimulation. The clonotype originates from a human donor in good health (CMV status not recorded). Some clones in this sample may be carry-over from other donors' samples. The chain joins TRBV7-3 to TRBJ2-7; D perhaps matches TRBD1 (5 bases). CDR3: CASSLRGQGVYEQYF. The CDR3 DNA is TGTGCCAGCAGCTTACGAGGCCAAGGGGTCTACGAGCAGTACTTC.